This passage covers 2 T cell receptor beta chains from one sample sequenced in a study of neurological immune-mediated disorders (dated by TCRdb to between 2018 and 2020). Libraries were built with 5' RACE. Reads for this sample came from an Illumina HiSeq 2500. The public reads were reanalyzed by TCRdb: fastp trimming at Q25, MiXCR alignment, in-frame beta chains only. Rows are combined by CDR3 protein, so each entry shows the most common genes and DNA. The table for this sample lists 55,000 to 75,000 distinct CDR3 sequences; roughly 2.5% of them were counted only once. About 3% of the sample is in the top ten clones. The sample comprised PBMCs. These TCRs come from a man aged 45-65 years with multiple sclerosis.

This clonotype has a count of ten or more. This chain joins TRBV5-6 and TRBJ1-2, with D maybe TRBD1 (5 bases). Trimming cost V 4 bases and J 6 bases, with 13 bases left between them. Germline CDR1 reads SGHDT; CDR2 reads YYEEEE. The CDR3 contains 13 residues. DNA for the CDR3: TGTGCCAGCAGCCTAGCTCGAGGGGATGGCTACACCTTC. Translating it yields CASSLARGDGYTF.

At least ten counts were recorded for this clonotype. This chain links TRBV19 with TRBJ1-5; D is unresolved. V lost 7 bases and J lost 6, with 13 bases in between. Germline values: CDR1 LNHDA, CDR2 SQIVND (reference sequence). The CDR3 length is 13 residues. Written as DNA, the CDR3 is TGTGCCAGTATGGAACAGCGCGGTCAGCCCCAGCATTTT. This gives the protein CASMEQRGQPQHF.